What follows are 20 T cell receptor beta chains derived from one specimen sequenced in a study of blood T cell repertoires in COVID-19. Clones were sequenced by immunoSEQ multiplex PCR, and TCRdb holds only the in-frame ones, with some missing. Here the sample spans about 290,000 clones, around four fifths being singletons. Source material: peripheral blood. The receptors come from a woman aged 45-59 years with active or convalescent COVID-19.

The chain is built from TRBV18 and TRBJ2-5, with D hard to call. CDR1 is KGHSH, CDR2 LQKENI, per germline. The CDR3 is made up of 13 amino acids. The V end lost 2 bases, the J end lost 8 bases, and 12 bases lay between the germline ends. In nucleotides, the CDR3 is TGTGCCAGCTCACCAAGCCCCATTGAAACCCAGTACTTC. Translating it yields CASSPSPIETQYF.

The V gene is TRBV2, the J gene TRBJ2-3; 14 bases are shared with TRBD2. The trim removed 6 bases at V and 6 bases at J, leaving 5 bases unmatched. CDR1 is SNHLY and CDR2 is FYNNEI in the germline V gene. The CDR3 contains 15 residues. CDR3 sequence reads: CASRGLAGVPDTQYF. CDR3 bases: TGTGCCAGCAGGGGACTAGCGGGAGTACCCGATACGCAGTATTTT.

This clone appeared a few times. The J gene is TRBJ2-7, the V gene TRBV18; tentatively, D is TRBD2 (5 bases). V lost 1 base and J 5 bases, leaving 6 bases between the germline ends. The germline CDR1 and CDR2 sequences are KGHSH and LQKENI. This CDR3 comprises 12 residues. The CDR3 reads CASSPLRDEQYF. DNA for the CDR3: TGTGCCAGCTCACCACTGAGGGACGAGCAGTACTTC.

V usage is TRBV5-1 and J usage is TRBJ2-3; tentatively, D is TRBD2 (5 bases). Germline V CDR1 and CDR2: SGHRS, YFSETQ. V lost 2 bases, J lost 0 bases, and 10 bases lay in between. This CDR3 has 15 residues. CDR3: CASSFVGGSTDTQYF. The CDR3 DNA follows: TGCGCCAGCAGCTTTGTGGGCGGGAGCACAGATACGCAGTATTTT.

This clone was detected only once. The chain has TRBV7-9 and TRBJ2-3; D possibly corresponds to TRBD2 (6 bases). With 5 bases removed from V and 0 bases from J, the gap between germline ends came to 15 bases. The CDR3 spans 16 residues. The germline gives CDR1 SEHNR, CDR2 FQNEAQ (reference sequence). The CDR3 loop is CASSLLVAASTDTQYF. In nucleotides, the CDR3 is TGTGCCAGCAGCCTTTTGGTAGCGGCTAGCACAGATACGCAGTATTTT.

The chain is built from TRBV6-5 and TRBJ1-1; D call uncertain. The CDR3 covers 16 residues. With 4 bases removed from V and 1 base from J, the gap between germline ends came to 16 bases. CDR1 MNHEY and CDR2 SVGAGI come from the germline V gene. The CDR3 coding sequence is TGTGCCAGCAGTTCAGCCCTAAGGAGTCCGAACACTGAAGCTTTCTTT. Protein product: CASSSALRSPNTEAFF.

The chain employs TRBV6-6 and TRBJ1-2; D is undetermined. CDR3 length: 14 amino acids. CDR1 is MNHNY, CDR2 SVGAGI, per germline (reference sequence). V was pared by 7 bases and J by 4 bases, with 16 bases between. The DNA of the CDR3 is TGTGCCAGCATGAGAGGGTTTGGATTCTATGGCTACACCTTC. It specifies CASMRGFGFYGYTF.

DNA for the CDR3: TGTGCCAGCAGCGTCAGCAGGGCTAACTATGGCTACACCTTC. Translated: CASSVSRANYGYTF. The chain recombines TRBV2 with TRBJ1-2; tentative D call: TRBD1 (5 bases). The CDR3 contains 14 residues. Germline loops: CDR1 SNHLY, CDR2 FYNNEI. V was clipped by 6 bases and J by 0 bases, with 11 bases between them. Full variable domain (rest looked up from reference TRBV2 and TRBJ1-2): EPEVTQTPSHQVTQMGQEVILRCVPISNHLYFYWYRQILGQKVEFLVSFYNNEISEKSEIFDDQFSVERPDGSNFTLKIRSTKLEDSAMYFCASSVSRANYGYTFGSGTRLTVV.

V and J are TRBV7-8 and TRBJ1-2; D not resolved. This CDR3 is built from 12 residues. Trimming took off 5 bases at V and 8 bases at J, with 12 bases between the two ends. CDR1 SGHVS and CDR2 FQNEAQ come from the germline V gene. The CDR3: CASSPRASGYTF. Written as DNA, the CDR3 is TGTGCCAGCAGCCCCAGAGCGAGCGGCTACACCTTC.

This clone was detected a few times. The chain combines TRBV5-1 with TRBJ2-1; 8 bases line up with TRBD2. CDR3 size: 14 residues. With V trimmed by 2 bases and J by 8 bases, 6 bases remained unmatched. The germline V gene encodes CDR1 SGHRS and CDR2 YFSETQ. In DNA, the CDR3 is TGCGCCAGCAGCTTCTACCCGGGACTAGATGAGCAGTTCTTC. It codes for CASSFYPGLDEQFF.

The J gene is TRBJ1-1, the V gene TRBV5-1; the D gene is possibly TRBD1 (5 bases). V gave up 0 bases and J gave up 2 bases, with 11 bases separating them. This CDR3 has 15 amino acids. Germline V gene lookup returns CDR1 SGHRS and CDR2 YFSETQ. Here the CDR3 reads CASSLAGGTNTEAFF. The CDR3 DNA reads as TGCGCCAGCAGCTTGGCGGGGGGAACTAACACTGAAGCTTTCTTT.

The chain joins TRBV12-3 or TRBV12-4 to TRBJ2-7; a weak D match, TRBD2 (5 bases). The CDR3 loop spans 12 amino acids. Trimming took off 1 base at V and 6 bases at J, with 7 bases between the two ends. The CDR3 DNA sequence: TGTGCCAGCAGTTTAGAAGGGAGCGAGCAGTACTTC. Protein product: CASSLEGSEQYF.

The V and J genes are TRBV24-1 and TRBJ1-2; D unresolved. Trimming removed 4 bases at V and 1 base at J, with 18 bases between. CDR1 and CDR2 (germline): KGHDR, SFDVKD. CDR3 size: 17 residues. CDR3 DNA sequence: TGTGCCACCAGTGACCACCTTCTTGACGGGTTTAACTATGGCTACACCTTC. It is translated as CATSDHLLDGFNYGYTF.

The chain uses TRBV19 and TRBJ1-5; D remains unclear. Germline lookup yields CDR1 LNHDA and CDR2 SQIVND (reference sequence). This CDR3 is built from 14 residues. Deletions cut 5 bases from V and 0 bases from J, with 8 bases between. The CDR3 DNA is TGTGCCAGTAGTCTTACCTATAGCAATCAGCCCCAGCATTTT. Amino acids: CASSLTYSNQPQHF.

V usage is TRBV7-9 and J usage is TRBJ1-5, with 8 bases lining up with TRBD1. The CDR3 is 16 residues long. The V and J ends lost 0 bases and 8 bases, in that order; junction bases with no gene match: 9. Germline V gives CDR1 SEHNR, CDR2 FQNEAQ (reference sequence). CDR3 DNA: TGTGCCAGCAGCTTAGCTTTGACAGGGGCCCTCGAGCCCCAGCATTTT. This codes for CASSLALTGALEPQHF. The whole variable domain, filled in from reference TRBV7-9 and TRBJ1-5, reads DTGVSQNPRHKITKRGQNVTFRCDPISEHNRLYWYRQTLGQGPEFLTYFQNEAQLEKSRLLSDRFSAERPKGSFSTLEIQRTEQGDSAMYLCASSLALTGALEPQHFGDGTRLSIL.

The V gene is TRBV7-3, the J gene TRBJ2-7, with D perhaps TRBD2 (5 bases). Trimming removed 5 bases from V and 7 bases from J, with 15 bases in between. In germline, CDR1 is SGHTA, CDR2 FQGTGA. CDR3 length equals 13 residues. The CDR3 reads CASSPSLAGEQYF. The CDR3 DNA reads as TGTGCCAGCAGCCCAAGTCTAGCCGGGGAGCAGTACTTC.

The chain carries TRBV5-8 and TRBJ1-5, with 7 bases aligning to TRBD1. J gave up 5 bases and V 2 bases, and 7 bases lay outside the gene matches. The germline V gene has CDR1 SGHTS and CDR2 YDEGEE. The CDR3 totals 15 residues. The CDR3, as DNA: TGTGCCAGCAGCTTCATCGGACAGGCATATCAGCCCCAGCATTTT. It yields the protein CASSFIGQAYQPQHF. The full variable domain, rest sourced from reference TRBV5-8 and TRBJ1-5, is EAGVTQSPTHLIKTRGQQATLRCSPISGHTSVYWYQQALGLGLQFLLWYDEGEERNRGNFPPRFSGRQFPNYSSELNVNALELEDSALYLCASSFIGQAYQPQHFGDGTRLSIL.

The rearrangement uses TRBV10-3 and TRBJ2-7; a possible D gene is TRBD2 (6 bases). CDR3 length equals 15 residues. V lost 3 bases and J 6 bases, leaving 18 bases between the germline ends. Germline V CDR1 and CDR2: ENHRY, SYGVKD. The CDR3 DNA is TGTGCCATCAGTGAATGGTTTGGGTCAGCGGGCGAGCAGTACTTC. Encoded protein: CAISEWFGSAGEQYF.

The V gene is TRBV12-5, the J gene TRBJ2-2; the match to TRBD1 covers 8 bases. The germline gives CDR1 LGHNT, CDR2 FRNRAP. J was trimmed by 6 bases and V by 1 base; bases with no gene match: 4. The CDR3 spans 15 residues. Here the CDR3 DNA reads TGTGCTAGTGGTTTGGCCATACAGGGGGCCGGGGAGCTGTTTTTT. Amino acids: CASGLAIQGAGELFF.

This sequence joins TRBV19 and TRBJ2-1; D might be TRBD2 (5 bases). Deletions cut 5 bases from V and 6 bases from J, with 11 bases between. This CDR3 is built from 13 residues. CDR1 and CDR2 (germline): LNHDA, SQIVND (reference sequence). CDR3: CASSVGVLNEQFF. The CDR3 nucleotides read TGTGCCAGTAGTGTCGGGGTCCTCAATGAGCAGTTCTTC.